This entry is about one T cell receptor beta chain. Its antigen is not known. This entry is derived from a study of OX40 agonist ivuxolimab in advanced cancers. In the study overall: Patients undergoing dose escalation presented with hepatocellular carcinoma, melanoma, renal cell or head and neck cancer.

Using immunoSEQ multiplex PCR, the repertoire was profiled, and TCRdb retains in-frame clones only, with some absent. The table records approximately 21,000 clones, roughly 82% of them present only once. Study-wide findings and caveats: CD4+ and CD8+ T cells in blood underwent clonal expansion by week 6 at 0.1 to 3.0 mg/kg.

The germline V gene encodes CDR1 SGHDT and CDR2 YYEEEE. The CDR3 loop spans 13 amino acids. Trimming removed 2 bases at V and 3 bases at J, with 9 bases between. The receptor comes from an adult with an advanced solid tumor such as melanoma, head and neck, liver or kidney cancer. The sample in question was CD4+ or CD8+ T cells sorted from blood, obtained in a trial of the OX40 agonist ivuxolimab. The rearrangement joins TRBV5-6 to TRBJ2-7; D may be TRBD1 or TRBD2 (5 bases each). The chain's CDR3 is CASSFGTVYEQYF. As DNA, the CDR3 is TGTGCCAGCAGCTTTGGGACGGTCTACGAGCAGTACTTC. The whole variable domain, remainder taken from reference TRBV5-6 and TRBJ2-7, is DAGVTQSPTHLIKTRGQQVTLRCSPKSGHDTVSWYQQALGQGPQFIFQYYEEEERQRGNFPDRFSGHQFPNYSSELNVNALLLGDSALYLCASSFGTVYEQYFGPGTRLTVT.